Reported below is one TCR beta chain. What it binds is unknown. The data derive from a study of PD-1 blockade in classical Hodgkin lymphoma. Study-wide background: Intravenous nivolumab at 3 mg/kg was given to patients every 2 weeks.

The study's findings and limits: Newly diagnosed patients had baseline TCR diversity that was reportedly lower than that of healthy donors. With respect to the repertoire differences, their causes, possibly disease activity or prior therapy, remain undefined.

Method: immunoSEQ multiplex PCR; TCRdb's copy keeps in-frame clones and lacks some. The sample includes 31,000 or so clones, approximately 67% of them seen just once. Indicated time point: cycle 4 day 1 (C4D1), after 6 weeks of nivolumab. Exposure to brentuximab vedotin varied, and each patient had relapsed following autologous stem cell transplantation. Best outcomes ranged across complete response, partial response and progressive disease. Trimming removed 1 base at V and 4 bases at J, with 16 bases between. There are 15 residues in the CDR3. Germline V gene data show CDR1 as GTSNPN and CDR2 as SVGIG (reference sequence).

The sequences come from peripheral blood mononuclear cells (PBMCs), collected before the fourth cycle of nivolumab. J is TRBJ2-5 and V is TRBV30; D may be TRBD2 (7 bases). The TCR comes from a human donor with classical Hodgkin lymphoma. The chain's CDR3 is CAWSGGGGGGETQYF. As DNA, the CDR3 is TGTGCCTGGAGTGGCGGCGGGGGCGGGGGAGAGACCCAGTACTTC.